This TCR beta chain was identified in a study of control samples from healthy donors and cancer patients. About this clone: The same CDR3 is also encoded by other DNA sequences in this sample.

The CDR3 covers 15 residues. Germline lookup yields CDR1 SGHNT and CDR2 YENEEA. Trimming cost V 0 bases and J 4 bases; bases outside gene matches: 3. Some clones are missing from TCRdb's copy, which holds only in-frame ones; the method was immunoSEQ multiplex PCR. The sample gives some 79,000 clones, roughly 87% of which show up once; under 4.5% is in the top ten. The sequence was obtained from a woman between 50 and 59 years old in good health. The chain uses TRBV11-3 and TRBJ2-1; 7 bases line up with TRBD1. The sequencing input was blood. This CDR3 is CASSLDDRAYNEQFF. In DNA form, the CDR3 reads TGTGCCAGCAGCTTAGATGACAGGGCTTACAATGAGCAGTTCTTC. Together with reference TRBV11-3 and TRBJ2-1, the CDR3 gives the full variable domain: EAGVVQSPRYKIIEKKQPVAFWCNPISGHNTLYWYLQNLGQGPELLIRYENEEAVDDSQLPKDRFSAERLKGVDSTLKIQPAELGDSAVYLCASSLDDRAYNEQFFGPGTRLTVL.